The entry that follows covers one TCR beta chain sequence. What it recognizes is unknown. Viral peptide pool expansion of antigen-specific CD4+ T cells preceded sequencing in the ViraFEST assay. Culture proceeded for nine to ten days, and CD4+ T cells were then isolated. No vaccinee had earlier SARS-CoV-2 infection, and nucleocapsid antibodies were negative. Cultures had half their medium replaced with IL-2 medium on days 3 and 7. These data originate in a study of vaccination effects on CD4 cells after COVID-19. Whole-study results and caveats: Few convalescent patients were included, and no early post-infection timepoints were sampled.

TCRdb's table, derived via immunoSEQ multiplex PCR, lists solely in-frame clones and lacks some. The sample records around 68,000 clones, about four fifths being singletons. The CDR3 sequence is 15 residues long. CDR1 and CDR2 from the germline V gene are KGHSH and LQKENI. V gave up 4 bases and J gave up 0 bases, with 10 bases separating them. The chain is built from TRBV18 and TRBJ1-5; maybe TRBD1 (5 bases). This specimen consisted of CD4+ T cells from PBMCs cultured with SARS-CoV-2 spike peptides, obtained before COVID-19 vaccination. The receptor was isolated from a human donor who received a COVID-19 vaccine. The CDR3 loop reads CASSRLGDSNQPQHF. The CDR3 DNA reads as TGTGCCAGCTCACGTCTGGGGGATAGCAATCAGCCCCAGCATTTT.